This TCR beta chain was documented in a study of blood T cell repertoires in COVID-19. Across the whole study: T cells, B-cell-depleted T cells, or PBMCs provided the cDNA or gDNA that served as material.

J lost 4 bases, V lost 3 bases, and 7 bases had no gene match. The CDR3 sequence is 15 residues long. CDR1 and CDR2 (germline): SGDLS, YYNGEE. Sequencing used immunoSEQ multiplex PCR; TCRdb keeps in-frame clones, though not all of them. The sample shows about 150,000 clones, roughly 88% of them seen only once. The chain is built from TRBV9 and TRBJ1-1, with TRBD1 matching over 9 bases. The sequencing sample was made of peripheral blood. This sequence originates from a man between 60 and 75 years old with COVID-19, enrolled during active disease. CDR3 amino acids: CASSAFTGGATEAFF. As DNA, the CDR3 is TGTGCCAGCAGCGCTTTTACAGGGGGCGCCACTGAAGCTTTCTTT.